The 13 T cell receptor beta chains below were found in one sample sequenced in a study of somatic mutations in cytotoxic T cells in rheumatoid arthritis. Some clones are missing from TCRdb's copy, which holds only in-frame ones; the method was immunoSEQ multiplex PCR. The sample consists of approximately 12,000 clones, 70% to 80% of them appearing once. Sequencing was performed on CD8+ T cells sorted from blood. The receptors stem from a woman aged 40 to 49 in good health.

This clone was seen just once. This chain connects TRBV5-1 to TRBJ2-3; weak D call: TRBD1 (5 bases). V was shortened by 1 base and J by 5 bases, with 5 bases between the two germline ends. Germline V gene sequence: CDR1 SGHRS, CDR2 YFSETQ. The CDR3 is 12 residues long. CDR3 in DNA: TGCGCCAGCAGCTTGACAGGAGATACGCAGTATTTT. The encoded protein is CASSLTGDTQYF.

This sequence joins TRBV6-5 and TRBJ2-1; the D gene could be TRBD1 or TRBD2 (5 bases each). The length of the CDR3 is 15 residues. Germline V gene data show CDR1 as MNHEY and CDR2 as SVGAGI. V was clipped by 5 bases and J by 5 bases, with 16 bases between them. The chain's CDR3 is CASSSGTGPHNEQFF. CDR3 DNA sequence: TGTGCCAGCAGTAGTGGGACCGGACCCCACAATGAGCAGTTCTTC.

V gene TRBV30 combines with J gene TRBJ1-1; D gene ambiguous. The CDR3 is made up of 12 amino acids. The ends were cut back, 8 bases at V and 4 bases at J, with 14 bases in the middle. Per the germline V gene, CDR1 is GTSNPN and CDR2 is SVGIG (reference sequence). CDR3 amino acids: CAGYTPITEAFF. The CDR3 DNA reads TGTGCCGGGTACACACCTATCACTGAAGCTTTCTTT.

The chain is built from TRBV11-3 and TRBJ2-7; possible D gene TRBD1, 5 bases. This CDR3 is built from 14 residues. Germline lookup yields CDR1 SGHNT and CDR2 YENEEA. Trimming shortened V by 3 bases and J by 3 bases, and 12 bases separated the two germline ends. The CDR3 bases are TGTGCCAGCAGCTTCTTCGACAGTGGCTACGAGCAGTACTTC. Translation gives CASSFFDSGYEQYF.

The V and J genes are TRBV6-1 and TRBJ1-2, with 10 positions matching TRBD1. Unmatched junction bases numbered 1, after V lost 4 bases and J lost 8 bases. Germline V gene lookup returns CDR1 MNHNS and CDR2 SASEGT. This CDR3 is built from 12 residues. The CDR3 DNA reads TGTGCCAGCAGTGGGGACAGGGGAGGCTACACCTTC. Translating it yields CASSGDRGGYTF.

This sequence joins TRBV7-8 and TRBJ2-2; 9 bases line up with TRBD1. Germline V gene sequence: CDR1 SGHVS, CDR2 FQNEAQ. CDR3 length equals 16 residues. J lost 3 bases, V lost 5 bases, and 7 bases had no gene match. The DNA of the CDR3 is TGTGCCAGCAGCCCGACTAGGACAGGGGACACCGGGGAGCTGTTTTTT. This sequence encodes CASSPTRTGDTGELFF.

The chain recombines TRBV6-5 with TRBJ2-5; 8 positions match TRBD2. Trimming took 0 bases from V and 3 from J; bases not matched to a gene: 3. Germline V gene lookup returns CDR1 MNHEY and CDR2 SVGAGI. This CDR3 contains 15 residues. The CDR3 nucleotides are TGTGCCAGCAGTTACTCGATTAGCGGGGAAGAGACCCAGTACTTC. Translation gives CASSYSISGEETQYF.

This clone has a single count. J is TRBJ1-6 and V is TRBV9; 10 nucleotides align to TRBD1. The CDR3 spans 15 residues. With 7 bases clipped from V and 8 bases from J, the junction kept 9 bases outside the gene matches. Germline V gene sequence: CDR1 SGDLS, CDR2 YYNGEE. CDR3 nucleotides: TGTGCCAGCGGCCCTTCTGGGACAGGGGATTCACCCCTCCACTTT. It codes for CASGPSGTGDSPLHF.

The chain links TRBV6-5 to TRBJ1-2; tentative D call: TRBD1 (5 bases). The CDR3 loop spans 14 amino acids. V was cut by 2 bases and J by 3 bases, with 10 bases left in between. Germline CDR1 is MNHEY and CDR2 is SVGAGI. CDR3 nucleotide sequence: TGTGCCAGCAGTTACGGGGGTAGGGACTATGGCTACACCTTC. It encodes CASSYGGRDYGYTF.

The chain employs TRBV9 and TRBJ2-1; 9 nucleotides match TRBD1. Germline V gene sequence: CDR1 SGDLS, CDR2 YYNGEE. J gave up 7 bases and V 2 bases, and 7 bases lay outside the gene matches. This CDR3 comprises 15 residues. CDR3 protein: CASSVSGTGYNEQFF. The DNA of the CDR3 is TGTGCCAGCAGCGTCTCCGGGACAGGGTATAATGAGCAGTTCTTC.

V is TRBV7-8 and J is TRBJ2-5, with no clear D. This CDR3 has 14 residues. Deletions cut 4 bases from V and 4 bases from J, with 13 bases between. Germline V lookup: CDR1 SGHVS, CDR2 FQNEAQ. The CDR3 DNA reads TGTGCCAGCAGCTCCAAAGGCCGGACAGAGACCCAGTACTTC. It is translated as CASSSKGRTETQYF.

V and J are TRBV2 and TRBJ2-3, with 13 bases matching TRBD2. Unmatched junction bases numbered 15, after V lost 6 bases and J lost 6 bases. Germline CDR1 and CDR2: SNHLY and FYNNEI. The CDR3 sequence is 18 residues long. CDR3 DNA sequence: TGTGCCAGCAGCCACCAGACCGGGACTAGCGGGAATGTTGATACGCAGTATTTT. As protein: CASSHQTGTSGNVDTQYF.

The chain carries TRBV29-1 and TRBJ2-2; no reliable D call. There are 13 residues in the CDR3. Germline values: CDR1 SQVTM, CDR2 ANQGSEA. Deletions cut 7 bases from V and 4 bases from J, with 13 bases between. CDR3 region: CSGLQVSTGELFF. The DNA for the CDR3 is TGCAGCGGCCTGCAGGTATCCACCGGGGAGCTGTTTTTT.